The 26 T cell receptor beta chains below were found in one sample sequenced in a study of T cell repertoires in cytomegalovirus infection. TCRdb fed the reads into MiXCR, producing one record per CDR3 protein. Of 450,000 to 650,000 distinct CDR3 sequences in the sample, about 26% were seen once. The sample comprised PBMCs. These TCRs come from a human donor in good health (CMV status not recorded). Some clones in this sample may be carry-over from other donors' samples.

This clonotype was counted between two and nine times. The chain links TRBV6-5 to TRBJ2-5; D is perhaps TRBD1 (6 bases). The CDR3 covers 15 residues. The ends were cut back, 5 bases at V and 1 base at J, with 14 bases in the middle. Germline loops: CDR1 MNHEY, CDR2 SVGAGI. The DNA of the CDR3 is TGTGCCAGCAGTACCCGAGACAGGTTCCAAGAGACCCAGTACTTC. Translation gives CASSTRDRFQETQYF.

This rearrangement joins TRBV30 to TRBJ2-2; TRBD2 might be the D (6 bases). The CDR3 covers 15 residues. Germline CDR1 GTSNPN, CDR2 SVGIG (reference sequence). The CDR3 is CATLGGYRDAGELFF. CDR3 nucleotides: TGTGCTACCTTGGGAGGATATCGGGACGCCGGGGAGCTGTTTTTT.

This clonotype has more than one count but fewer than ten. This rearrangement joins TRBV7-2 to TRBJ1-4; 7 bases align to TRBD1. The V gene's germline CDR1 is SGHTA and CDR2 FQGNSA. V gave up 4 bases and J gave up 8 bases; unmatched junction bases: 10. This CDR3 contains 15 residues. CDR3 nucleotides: TGTGCCAGCAGCTCTTCAGGGGGATGGGGCGAAAAACTGTTTTTT. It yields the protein CASSSSGGWGEKLFF.

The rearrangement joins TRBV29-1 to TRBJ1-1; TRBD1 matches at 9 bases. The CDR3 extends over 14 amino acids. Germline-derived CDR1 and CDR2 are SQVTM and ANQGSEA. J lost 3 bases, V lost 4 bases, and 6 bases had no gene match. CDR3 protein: CSVGRTGADTEAFF. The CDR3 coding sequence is TGCAGCGTTGGTCGGACAGGGGCTGACACTGAAGCTTTCTTT.

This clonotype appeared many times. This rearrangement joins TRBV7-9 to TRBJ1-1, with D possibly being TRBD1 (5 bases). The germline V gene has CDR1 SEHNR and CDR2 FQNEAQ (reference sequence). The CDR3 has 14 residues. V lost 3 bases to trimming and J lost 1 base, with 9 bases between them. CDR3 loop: CASSFQGRNTEAFF. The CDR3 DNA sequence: TGTGCCAGCAGCTTTCAGGGAAGGAACACTGAAGCTTTCTTT.

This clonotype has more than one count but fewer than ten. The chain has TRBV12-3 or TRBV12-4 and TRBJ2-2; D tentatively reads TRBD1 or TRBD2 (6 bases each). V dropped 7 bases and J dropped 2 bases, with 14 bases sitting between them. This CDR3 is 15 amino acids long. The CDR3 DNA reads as TGTGCCAGCATGTACGGGGGCTCTAACACCGGGGAGCTGTTTTTT. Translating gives CASMYGGSNTGELFF.

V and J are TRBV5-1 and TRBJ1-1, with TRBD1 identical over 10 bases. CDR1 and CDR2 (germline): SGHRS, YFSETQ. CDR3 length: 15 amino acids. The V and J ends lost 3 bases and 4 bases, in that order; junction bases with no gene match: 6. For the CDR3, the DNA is TGCGCCAGCAGCTCGACAGGGGGCGAACCCACTGAAGCTTTCTTT. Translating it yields CASSSTGGEPTEAFF.

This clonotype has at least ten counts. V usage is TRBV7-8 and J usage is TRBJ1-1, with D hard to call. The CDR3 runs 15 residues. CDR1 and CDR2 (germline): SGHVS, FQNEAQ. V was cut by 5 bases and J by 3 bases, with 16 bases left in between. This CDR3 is CASSQRREQDTEAFF. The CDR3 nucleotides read TGTGCCAGCAGCCAAAGACGAGAGCAGGACACTGAAGCTTTCTTT. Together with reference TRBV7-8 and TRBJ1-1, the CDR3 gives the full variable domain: GAGVSQSPRYKVAKRGQDVALRCDPISGHVSLFWYQQALGQGPEFLTYFQNEAQLDKSGLPSDRFFAERPEGSVSTLKIQRTQQEDSAVYLCASSQRREQDTEAFFGQGTRLTVV.

CDR3 sequence (DNA): TGTGCCAGCAGTTACCGTCTAGCGGATTACTACGAGCAGTACTTC. This codes for CASSYRLADYYEQYF. This rearrangement joins TRBV6-2 or TRBV6-3 to TRBJ2-7, with 7 bases identical to TRBD2. The CDR3 covers 15 residues. The junction had 7 bases not matched to a gene; V was cut back by 2 bases and J by 3 bases. Germline loops: CDR1 MNHEY, CDR2 SVGEGT.

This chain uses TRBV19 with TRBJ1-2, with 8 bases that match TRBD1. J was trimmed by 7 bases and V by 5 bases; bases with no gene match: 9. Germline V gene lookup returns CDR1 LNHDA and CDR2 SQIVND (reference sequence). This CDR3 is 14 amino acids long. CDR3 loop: CASSSLRGRSGYTF. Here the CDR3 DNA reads TGTGCCAGTAGTTCCCTCAGGGGGCGAAGTGGCTACACCTTC.

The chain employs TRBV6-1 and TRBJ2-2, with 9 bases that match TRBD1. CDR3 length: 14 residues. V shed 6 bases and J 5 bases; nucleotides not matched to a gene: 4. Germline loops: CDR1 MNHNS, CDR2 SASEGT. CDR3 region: CASRGGQGTGELFF. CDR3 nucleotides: TGTGCCAGCAGGGGCGGACAGGGGACCGGGGAGCTGTTTTTT.

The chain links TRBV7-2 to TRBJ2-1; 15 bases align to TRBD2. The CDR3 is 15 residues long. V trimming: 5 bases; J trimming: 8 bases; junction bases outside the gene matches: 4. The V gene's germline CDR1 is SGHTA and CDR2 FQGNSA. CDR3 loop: CASSAGLAGGYEQFF. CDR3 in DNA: TGTGCCAGCAGCGCGGGACTAGCGGGAGGTTATGAGCAGTTCTTC. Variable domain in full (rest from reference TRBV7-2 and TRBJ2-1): GAGVSQSPSNKVTEKGKDVELRCDPISGHTALYWYRQSLGQGLEFLIYFQGNSAPDKSGLPSDRFSAERTGGSVSTLTIQRTQQEDSAVYLCASSAGLAGGYEQFFGPGTRLTVL.

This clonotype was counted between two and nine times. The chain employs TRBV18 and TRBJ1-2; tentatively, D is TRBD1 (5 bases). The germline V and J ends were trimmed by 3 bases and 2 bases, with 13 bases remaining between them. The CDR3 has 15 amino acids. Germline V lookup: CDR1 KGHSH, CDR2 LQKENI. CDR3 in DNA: TGTGCCAGCTCACCCGGACACGGGACCAACTATGGCTACACCTTC. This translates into CASSPGHGTNYGYTF.

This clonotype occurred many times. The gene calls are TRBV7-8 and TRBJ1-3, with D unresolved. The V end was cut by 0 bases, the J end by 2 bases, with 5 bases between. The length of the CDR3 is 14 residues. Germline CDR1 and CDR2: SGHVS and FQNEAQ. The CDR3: CASSLAGPGNTIYF. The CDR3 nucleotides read TGTGCCAGCAGCTTAGCTGGGCCTGGAAACACCATATATTTT.

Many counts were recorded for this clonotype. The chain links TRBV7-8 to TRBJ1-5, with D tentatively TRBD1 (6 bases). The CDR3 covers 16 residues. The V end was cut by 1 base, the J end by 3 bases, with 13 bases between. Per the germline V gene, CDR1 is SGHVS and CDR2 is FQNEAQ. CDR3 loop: CASSLGNRALNQPQHF. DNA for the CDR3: TGTGCCAGCAGCTTAGGCAACAGGGCCCTCAATCAGCCCCAGCATTTT.

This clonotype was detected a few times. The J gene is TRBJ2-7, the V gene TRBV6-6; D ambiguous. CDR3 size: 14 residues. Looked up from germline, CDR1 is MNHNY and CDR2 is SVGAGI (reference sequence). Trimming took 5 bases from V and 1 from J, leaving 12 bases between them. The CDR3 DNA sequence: TGTGCCAGCAGTGTAGTCTCAGGATCCTACGAGCAGTACTTC. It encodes CASSVVSGSYEQYF.

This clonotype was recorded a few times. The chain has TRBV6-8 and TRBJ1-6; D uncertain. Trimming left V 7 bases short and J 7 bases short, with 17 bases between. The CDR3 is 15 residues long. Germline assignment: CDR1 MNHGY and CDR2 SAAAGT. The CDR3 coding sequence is TGTGCCAGCACCTACCTTGGCAGCGCAAATTCACCCCTCCACTTT. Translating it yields CASTYLGSANSPLHF.

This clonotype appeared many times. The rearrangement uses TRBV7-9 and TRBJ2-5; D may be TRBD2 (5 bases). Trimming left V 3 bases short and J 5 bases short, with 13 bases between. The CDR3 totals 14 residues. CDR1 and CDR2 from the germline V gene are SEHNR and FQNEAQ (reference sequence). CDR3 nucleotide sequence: TGTGCCAGCAGCTTCTTCCTCCGAGGGGAGACCCAGTACTTC. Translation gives CASSFFLRGETQYF.

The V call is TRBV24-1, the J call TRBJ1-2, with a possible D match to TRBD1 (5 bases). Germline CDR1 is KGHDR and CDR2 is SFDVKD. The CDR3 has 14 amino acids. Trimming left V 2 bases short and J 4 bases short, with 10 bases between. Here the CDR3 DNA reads TGTGCCACCAGTGATTCGGGGGTGGCCTATGGCTACACCTTC. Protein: CATSDSGVAYGYTF.

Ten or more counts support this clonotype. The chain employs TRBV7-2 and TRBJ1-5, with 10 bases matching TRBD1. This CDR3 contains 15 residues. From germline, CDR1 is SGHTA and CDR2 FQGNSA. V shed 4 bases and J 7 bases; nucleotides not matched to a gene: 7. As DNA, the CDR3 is TGTGCCAGCAGCTCCGGACAGGGGGGAAGGCAGCCCCAGCATTTT. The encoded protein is CASSSGQGGRQPQHF.

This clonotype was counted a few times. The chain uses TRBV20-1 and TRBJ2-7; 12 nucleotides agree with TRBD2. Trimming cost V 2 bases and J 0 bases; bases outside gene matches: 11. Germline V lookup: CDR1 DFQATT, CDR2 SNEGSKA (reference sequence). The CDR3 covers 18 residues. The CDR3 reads CSARHARSTSGSSYEQYF. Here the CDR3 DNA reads TGCAGTGCTAGACACGCCCGCTCGACTAGCGGGAGCTCCTACGAGCAGTACTTC.

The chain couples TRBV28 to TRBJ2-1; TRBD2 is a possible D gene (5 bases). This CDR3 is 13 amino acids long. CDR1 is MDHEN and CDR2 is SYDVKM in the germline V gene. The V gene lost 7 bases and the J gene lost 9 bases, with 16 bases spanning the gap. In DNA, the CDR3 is TGTGCCAGCATGTTCTCCGGACTTGGTGAGCAGTTCTTC. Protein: CASMFSGLGEQFF.

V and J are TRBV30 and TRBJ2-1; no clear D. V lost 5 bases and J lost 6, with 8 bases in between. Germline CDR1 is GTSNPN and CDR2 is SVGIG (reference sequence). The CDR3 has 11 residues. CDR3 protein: CAWGTANEQFF. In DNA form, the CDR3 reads TGTGCCTGGGGAACAGCCAATGAGCAGTTCTTC.

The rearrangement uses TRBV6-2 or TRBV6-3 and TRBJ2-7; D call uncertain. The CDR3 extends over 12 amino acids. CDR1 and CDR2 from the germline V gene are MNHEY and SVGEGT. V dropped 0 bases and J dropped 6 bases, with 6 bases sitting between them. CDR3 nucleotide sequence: TGTGCCAGCAGTTACTCGATCGGCGAGCAGTACGTC. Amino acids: CASSYSIGEQYV.

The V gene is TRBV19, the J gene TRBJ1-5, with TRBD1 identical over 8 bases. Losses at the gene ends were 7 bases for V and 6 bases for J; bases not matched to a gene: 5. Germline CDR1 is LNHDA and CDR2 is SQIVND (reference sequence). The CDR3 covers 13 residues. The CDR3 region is CASNTGGSQPQHF. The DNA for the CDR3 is TGTGCCAGTAATACAGGGGGAAGTCAGCCCCAGCATTTT. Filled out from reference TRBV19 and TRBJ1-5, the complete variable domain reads DGGITQSPKYLFRKEGQNVTLSCEQNLNHDAMYWYRQDPGQGLRLIYYSQIVNDFQKGDIAEGYSVSREKKESFPLTVTSAQKNPTAFYLCASNTGGSQPQHFGDGTRLSIL.

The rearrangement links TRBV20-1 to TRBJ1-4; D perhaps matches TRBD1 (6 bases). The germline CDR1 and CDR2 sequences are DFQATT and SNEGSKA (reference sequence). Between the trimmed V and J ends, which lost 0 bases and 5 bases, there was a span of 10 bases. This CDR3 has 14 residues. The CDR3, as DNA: TGCAGTGCTAGAGAGTACAGGGAGAATGAAAAACTGTTTTTT. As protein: CSAREYRENEKLFF.